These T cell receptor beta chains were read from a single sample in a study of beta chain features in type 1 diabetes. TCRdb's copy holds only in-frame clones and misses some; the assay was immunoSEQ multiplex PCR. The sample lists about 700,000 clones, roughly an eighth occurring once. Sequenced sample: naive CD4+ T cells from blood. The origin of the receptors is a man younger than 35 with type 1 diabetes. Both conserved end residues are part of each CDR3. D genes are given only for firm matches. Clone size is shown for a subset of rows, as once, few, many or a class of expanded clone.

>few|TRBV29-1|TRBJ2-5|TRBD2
TGCAGCGTGCTGGGACTAGCGGCACAAGAGACCCAGTACTTC
CSVLGLAAQETQYF
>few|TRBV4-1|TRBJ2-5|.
TGCGCCAGCAGCCAAGATGGGCTAGAGAAAGAGACCCAGTACTTC
CASSQDGLEKETQYF
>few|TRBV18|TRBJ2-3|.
TGTGCCAGCTCACCGCGACAGCACAGCACAGATACGCAGTATTTT
CASSPRQHSTDTQYF
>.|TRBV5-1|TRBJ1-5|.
TGCGCCAGCAGCTTGGAAGACCGGAATCAGCCCCAGCATTTT
CASSLEDRNQPQHF
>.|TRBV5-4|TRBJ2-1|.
TGTGCCAGCAGCTTCGGAGGGGACAGTGGCAATGAGCAGTTCTTC
CASSFGGDSGNEQFF
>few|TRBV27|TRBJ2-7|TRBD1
TGTGCCAGCAACCCACAGGGGGTGGGGACCTACGAGCAGTACTTC
CASNPQGVGTYEQYF
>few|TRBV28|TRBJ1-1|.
TGTGCCAGCAGCTCCACTTTTGAAGCTTTCTTT
CASSSTFEAFF
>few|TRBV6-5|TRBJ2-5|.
TGTGCCAGTTCCAATAATAAAGAGACCCAGTACTTC
CASSNNKETQYF
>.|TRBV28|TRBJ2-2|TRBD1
TGTGCCAGCAGTTCGTCAGGGGGGAACACCGGGGAGCTGTTTTTT
CASSSSGGNTGELFF
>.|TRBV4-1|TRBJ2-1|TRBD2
TGCGCCAGCAGCCTTCCTAGGACTAGCGGGGGGTACAATGAGCAGTTCTTC
CASSLPRTSGGYNEQFF
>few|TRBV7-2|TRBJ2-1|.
TGTGCCAGCAGCTTAGGCGGGGTTTACAATGAGCAGTTCTTC
CASSLGGVYNEQFF
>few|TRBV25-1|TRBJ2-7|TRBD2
TGTGCCAGCAGTGAACCGGGAGGGAGGAGCAGCTACGAGCAGTACTTC
CASSEPGGRSSYEQYF
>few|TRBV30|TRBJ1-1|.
TGTGCCTGGAGTGTAGTCCCCGTGAACACTGAAGCTTTCTTT
CAWSVVPVNTEAFF
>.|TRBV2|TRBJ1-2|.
TGTGCCAGCAGTGGCTCTAGGGTAAACTATGGCTACACCTTC
CASSGSRVNYGYTF
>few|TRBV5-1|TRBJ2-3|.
TGCGCCAGCAGCCCGGAAGGAAAAAGCACAGATACGCAGTATTTT
CASSPEGKSTDTQYF
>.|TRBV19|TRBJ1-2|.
TGTGCCAGTAACCCCGGGGGCGCTGGCTACACCTTC
CASNPGGAGYTF
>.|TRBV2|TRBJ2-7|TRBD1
TGTGCCAGCACCAAAGGACAGGGGGCAGGGGAGCAGTACTTC
CASTKGQGAGEQYF
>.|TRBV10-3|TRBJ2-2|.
TGTGCCATCAGGACAACAGGGTACACCGGGGAGCTGTTTTTT
CAIRTTGYTGELFF
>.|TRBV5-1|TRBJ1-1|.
TGCGCCAGCAGCTTGGGAACGCTGAACACTGAAGCTTTCTTT
CASSLGTLNTEAFF
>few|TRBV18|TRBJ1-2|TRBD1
TGTGCCAGCTCAAGGGGGCTGGGCTATGGCTACACCTTC
CASSRGLGYGYTF
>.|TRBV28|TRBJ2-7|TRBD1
TGTGCCAGCAGTTCCTCCCGACAGGGCGGTTACGAGCAGTACTTC
CASSSSRQGGYEQYF
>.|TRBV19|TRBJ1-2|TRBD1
TGTGCCAGTAAGGAATCCGGGACAGTCAACTATGGCTACACCTTC
CASKESGTVNYGYTF
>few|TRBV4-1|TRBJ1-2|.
TGCGCCAGCAGCCAGAGACTGGACAGTTCCTATGGCTACACCTTC
CASSQRLDSSYGYTF
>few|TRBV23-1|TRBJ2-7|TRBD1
TGCGCCAGCAGTCACGGACAGGTGGGGGACTACGAGCAGTACTTC
CASSHGQVGDYEQYF
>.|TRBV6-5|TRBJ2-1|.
TGTGCCACCCGAGGGGACCATTACAATGAGCAGTTCTTC
CATRGDHYNEQFF
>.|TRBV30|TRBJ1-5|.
TGTGCCTGGAGTGTGGTCCTACGGGATCAGCCCCAGCATTTT
CAWSVVLRDQPQHF
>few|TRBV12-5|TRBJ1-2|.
TGTGCTAGTGGTTCCCCCCCCTCGGAGGATGGCTACACCTTC
CASGSPPSEDGYTF
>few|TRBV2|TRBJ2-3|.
TGTGCCAGCAGCGAGCTACTAGATACGCAGTATTTT
CASSELLDTQYF
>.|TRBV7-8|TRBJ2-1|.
TGTGCCAGCAGCTGGTACAATGAGCAGTTCTTC
CASSWYNEQFF
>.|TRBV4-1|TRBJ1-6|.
TGCGCCAGCAGCCAAGAGGGGGTAACGGGTTCACCCCTCCACTTT
CASSQEGVTGSPLHF
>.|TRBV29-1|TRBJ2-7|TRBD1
TGCAGCGTGTCCGGGACAGGGGTCCACGAGCAGTACTTC
CSVSGTGVHEQYF
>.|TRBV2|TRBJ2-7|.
TGTGCCAGCAGTGTTGCATCCTACGAGCAGTACTTC
CASSVASYEQYF
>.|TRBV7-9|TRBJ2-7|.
TGTGCCAGCAGCTTCTCAGGGGATAGTGGCGAGCAGTACTTC
CASSFSGDSGEQYF
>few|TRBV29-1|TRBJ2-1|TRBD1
TGCAGCGTTGGGGGGACAGGTAAACTGAGCTCCTACAATGAGCAGTTCTTC
CSVGGTGKLSSYNEQFF
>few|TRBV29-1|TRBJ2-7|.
TGCAGCGTCGCCTGGGGGGACTACGAGCAGTACTTC
CSVAWGDYEQYF
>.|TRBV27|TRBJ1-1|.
TGTGCCAGCAGTGCAGCCCCCCGGGACCTAACTGAAGCTTTCTTT
CASSAAPRDLTEAFF
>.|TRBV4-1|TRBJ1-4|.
TGCGCCAGCAGCCGGAGGAGCCAGAATGAAAAACTGTTTTTT
CASSRRSQNEKLFF
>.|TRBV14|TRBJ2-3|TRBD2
TGTGCCAGCAGCCAAGTAGTAGCGGGGACCTTCACAGATACGCAGTATTTT
CASSQVVAGTFTDTQYF
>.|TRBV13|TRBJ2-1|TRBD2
TGTGCCAGCAGCGGTCCGAGATTCGGGGGGGCTAAAAATGAGCAGTTCTTC
CASSGPRFGGAKNEQFF
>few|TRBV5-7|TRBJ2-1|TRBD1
TGTGCCACCCCGACAGGGTTATCAAGCTCCTACAATGAGCAGTTCTTC
CATPTGLSSSYNEQFF
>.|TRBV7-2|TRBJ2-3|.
TGTGCCAGCAGCTTACAGGGCACAGATACGCAGTATTTT
CASSLQGTDTQYF
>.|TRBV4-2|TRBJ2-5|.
TGTGCCAGCAGCCAAGACCTCCCCCGGGACCAGTACTTC
CASSQDLPRDQYF
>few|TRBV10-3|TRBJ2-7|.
TGTGCCATCAGTGATCTGGAACCCTACGAGCAGTACTTC
CAISDLEPYEQYF
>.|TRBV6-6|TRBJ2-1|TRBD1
TGTGCCAGCAGTTACGACAGGGGGCGTGGGAATGAGCAGTTCTTC
CASSYDRGRGNEQFF
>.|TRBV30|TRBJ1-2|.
TGTGCCTGGAACGACAGGCCTTTTGTGGGCTATGGCTACACCTTC
CAWNDRPFVGYGYTF
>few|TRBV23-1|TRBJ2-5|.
TGCGCCAGCAGACTCCGGGCCGGACAAGAGACCCAGTACTTC
CASRLRAGQETQYF
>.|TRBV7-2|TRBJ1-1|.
TGTGCCAGCAGCTTCGGAGGGTTTAACACTGAAGCTTTCTTT
CASSFGGFNTEAFF
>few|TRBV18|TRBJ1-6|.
TGTGCCAGCTCACCACCGGGGGGCTATAATTCACCCCTCCACTTT
CASSPPGGYNSPLHF
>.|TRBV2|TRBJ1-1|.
TGTGCCAGCAGGCCTACAGGACTAGCTTTCTTT
CASRPTGLAFF
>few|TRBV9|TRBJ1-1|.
TGTGCCAGCAGCCCCCCCGCGGGGGTGTCAGCTTTCTTT
CASSPPAGVSAFF
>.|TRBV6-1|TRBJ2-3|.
TGTGCCAGCAGTGAAGATATTAACACAGATACGCAGTATTTT
CASSEDINTDTQYF
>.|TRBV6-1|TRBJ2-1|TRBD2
TGTGCCAGCAGTGAAGCGCTCAGCGGGGGGGCTAATGAGCAGTTCTTC
CASSEALSGGANEQFF
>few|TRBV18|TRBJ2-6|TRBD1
TGTGCCAGCTCCCCCGGGACAGGGGGCACTGGGGCCAACGTCCTGACTTTC
CASSPGTGGTGANVLTF